The 32 T cell receptor beta chains presented below share a single source sample, sequenced in a study of blood T cell repertoires in COVID-19 (dated by TCRdb to the early 2020s). Library preparation used the immunoSEQ multiplex PCR assay. Entries here come from immuneACCESS through TCRdb and include only in-frame sequences with V and J called. Some clones fail to appear in such tables; in the studies checked, an unresolved V gene covers under half of the shortfall, and the cause of the remainder is unknown. Here the sample has approximately 250,000 clones; 83% occur a single time. More than 5% of the sample is in the top ten clones. The sample consisted of peripheral blood. All receptors derive from a human donor in a cohort sampled during active COVID-19.

This clone was seen repeatedly, ten times or more. The chain couples TRBV24-1 to TRBJ1-1; the match to TRBD1 covers 7 bases. The J segment lost 6 bases and the V segment lost 4 bases, leaving 13 bases of the junction unmatched. CDR3 length: 16 residues. From germline, CDR1 is KGHDR and CDR2 SFDVKD. The CDR3 loop is CATSEMTGISGAEAFF. The CDR3 DNA sequence: TGTGCCACCAGTGAAATGACAGGGATTTCAGGGGCTGAAGCTTTCTTT.

The V gene is TRBV6-2 or TRBV6-3, the J gene TRBJ2-2; 10 positions match TRBD1. The CDR3 length is 15 residues. Trimming at V came to 6 bases and at J to 6 bases, leaving 7 bases not matched to a gene. Germline V lookup: CDR1 MNHEY, CDR2 SVGEGT. The CDR3 DNA sequence: TGTGCCAGCAGCAGACAGGGGGCGATAGCCGGGGAGCTGTTTTTT. Its translation: CASSRQGAIAGELFF.

The chain is built from TRBV21-1 and TRBJ2-1; TRBD1, the table's D call, was not compared with the DNA. TRBV21-1 is classified as a pseudogene. CDR3 size: 15 residues. In DNA, the CDR3 is TGTGCCAGCAGCGCCCCCGGGGACAGCTACAATGAGCAGTTCTTC. Its protein product is CASSAPGDSYNEQFF.

CDR3 region: CASSLYGGNEQFF. The DNA of the CDR3 is TGTGCCAGCAGCTTATATGGAGGGAATGAGCAGTTCTTC. V gene TRBV7-9 combines with J gene TRBJ2-1; TRBD2 is a possible D gene (6 bases). This CDR3 is built from 13 residues. Germline V gene data show CDR1 as SEHNR and CDR2 as FQNEAQ (reference sequence). Trimming shortened V by 2 bases and J by 7 bases, and 9 bases separated the two germline ends.

The chain combines TRBV19 with TRBJ2-2; weak D call: TRBD2 (5 bases). Trimming left V 3 bases short and J 7 bases short, with 12 bases between. There are 14 residues in the CDR3. From germline, CDR1 is LNHDA and CDR2 SQIVND (reference sequence). The CDR3 DNA follows: TGTGCCAGTAGTATGTATTTCGGAGGCGGGGAGCTGTTTTTT. Translating it yields CASSMYFGGGELFF.

The chain has TRBV14 and TRBJ1-2; D might be TRBD1 (6 bases). Trimming pared 6 bases from V and 0 bases from J, leaving 11 bases between. The CDR3 is made up of 14 amino acids. Germline CDR1 SGHDN, CDR2 FVKESK. The CDR3 DNA follows: TGTGCCAGCAGTACTCACAGGGCTAACTATGGCTACACCTTC. Its translation: CASSTHRANYGYTF.

The genes are TRBV11-2 and TRBJ2-1; D remains unclear. V lost 5 bases and J lost 5, with 16 bases in between. The CDR3 runs to 15 residues. Germline CDR1 and CDR2: SGHAT and FQNNGV. CDR3 sequence: CASSHIFKRNNEQFF. CDR3 nucleotide sequence: TGTGCCAGCAGCCACATTTTCAAGCGAAACAATGAGCAGTTCTTC.

The chain joins TRBV5-1 to TRBJ2-2; TRBD1 is a possible D gene (5 bases). Germline V gives CDR1 SGHRS, CDR2 YFSETQ. The germline V and J ends were trimmed by 0 bases and 4 bases, with 13 bases remaining between them. The CDR3 spans 16 residues. The CDR3 DNA reads as TGCGCCAGCAGCTTGGAAGAGGCAAGGGGCACCGGGGAGCTGTTTTTT. Translating it yields CASSLEEARGTGELFF.

V gene TRBV27 combines with J gene TRBJ1-3; 8 positions match TRBD1. The CDR3 runs to 14 residues. Trimming at V came to 9 bases and at J to 0 bases, leaving 4 bases not matched to a gene. Germline CDR1 is MNHEY and CDR2 is SMNVEV (reference sequence). The CDR3 coding sequence is TGTGCCAGTGGACAGGGAGGCTCTGGAAACACCATATATTTT. Encoded protein: CASGQGGSGNTIYF.

The V and J genes are TRBV5-1 and TRBJ2-1; 7 nucleotides align to TRBD1. The CDR3 length is 15 residues. Germline assignment: CDR1 SGHRS and CDR2 YFSETQ. J lost 4 bases, V lost 4 bases, and 8 bases had no gene match. CDR3: CASSATGTAYNEQFF. CDR3 nucleotides: TGCGCCAGCAGCGCTACCGGGACAGCTTACAATGAGCAGTTCTTC. The entire variable domain, with the rest obtained from reference TRBV5-1 and TRBJ2-1, is as follows: KAGVTQTPRYLIKTRGQQVTLSCSPISGHRSVSWYQQTPGQGLQFLFEYFSETQRNKGNFPGRFSGRQFSNSRSEMNVSTLELGDSALYLCASSATGTAYNEQFFGPGTRLTVL.

The V gene is TRBV5-1, the J gene TRBJ2-7; 10 bases match TRBD1. This CDR3 has 14 amino acids. Germline CDR1 reads SGHRS; CDR2 reads YFSETQ. The junction had 6 bases not matched to a gene; V was cut back by 4 bases and J by 5 bases. The CDR3 DNA reads TGCGCCAGCAGCCTCCGGGACAGGGGCGACGAGCAGTACTTC. Protein: CASSLRDRGDEQYF.

This clone was recorded many times. J is TRBJ2-5 and V is TRBV11-2; 7 positions agree with TRBD2. V shed 1 base and J 0 bases; nucleotides not matched to a gene: 5. Germline lookup yields CDR1 SGHAT and CDR2 FQNNGV. The CDR3 totals 16 residues. CDR3: CASSLVGGGNQETQYF. CDR3 bases: TGTGCCAGCAGCTTAGTCGGCGGGGGAAACCAAGAGACCCAGTACTTC.

The chain employs TRBV9 and TRBJ1-2; D ambiguous. V was shortened by 0 bases and J by 4 bases, with 10 bases between the two germline ends. The CDR3 loop spans 14 amino acids. CDR1 is SGDLS, CDR2 YYNGEE, per germline. The CDR3 coding sequence is TGTGCCAGCAGCGTAGAGCAGGAATCCTATGGCTACACCTTC. Translation: CASSVEQESYGYTF.

This clone was picked up one time. The CDR3, as DNA: TGCGCCAGCAGTCAACCGATGCACTTACAGGGGGCGAGCTTGAACACTGAAGCTTTCTTT. Translated: CASSQPMHLQGASLNTEAFF. The V and J genes are TRBV23-1 and TRBJ1-1; TRBD1 matches at 9 bases. TRBV23-1 is an open reading frame, and its role is uncertain. V gave up 2 bases and J gave up 0 bases; unmatched junction bases: 16. CDR3 length equals 20 residues.

This rearrangement joins TRBV7-2 to TRBJ2-1; tentative D call: TRBD2 (5 bases). This CDR3 region has 15 residues. From germline, CDR1 is SGHTA and CDR2 FQGNSA. Deletions cut 3 bases from V and 4 bases from J, with 13 bases between. CDR3 in amino acids: CASSLYGNLYNEQFF. Here the CDR3 DNA reads TGTGCCAGCAGCTTGTACGGGAACCTTTACAATGAGCAGTTCTTC.

The chain couples TRBV10-3 to TRBJ1-6, with D perhaps matching TRBD1 (5 bases). From germline, CDR1 is ENHRY and CDR2 SYGVKD. The V gene lost 3 bases and the J gene lost 2 bases, with 5 bases spanning the gap. The CDR3 consists of 14 residues. CDR3 sequence reads: CAISEGAYNSPLHF. As DNA, the CDR3 is TGTGCCATCAGTGAAGGGGCCTATAATTCACCCCTCCACTTT.

The genes are TRBV6-1 and TRBJ1-2, with TRBD1 matching 7 bases. In germline, CDR1 is MNHNS, CDR2 SASEGT. The CDR3 covers 14 residues. Unmatched junction bases numbered 2, after V lost 2 bases and J lost 2 bases. The CDR3 protein is CASSEWGQNYGYTF. CDR3 DNA: TGTGCCAGCAGTGAATGGGGACAGAACTATGGCTACACCTTC.

This clone was detected once. The chain employs TRBV30 and TRBJ1-1; 8 bases are a match to TRBD1. The trim removed 0 bases at V and 6 bases at J, leaving 6 bases unmatched. Looked up from germline, CDR1 is GTSNPN and CDR2 is SVGIG (reference sequence). This CDR3 is built from 14 residues. CDR3 loop: CAWSVGQGKAEAFF. CDR3 nucleotides: TGTGCCTGGAGTGTAGGACAGGGCAAGGCTGAAGCTTTCTTT.

This chain uses TRBV7-8 with TRBJ2-3; 15 positions agree with TRBD2. The CDR3 length is 19 residues. Germline CDR1 and CDR2: SGHVS and FQNEAQ. V dropped 1 base and J dropped 1; count of bases not matched to a gene: 6. CDR3 DNA: TGTGCCAGCAGCTTAGGGACTAGCGGGGGGGATATGGGCACAGATACGCAGTATTTT. This encodes CASSLGTSGGDMGTDTQYF.

The chain recombines TRBV5-4 with TRBJ1-2, with 8 bases identical to TRBD1. J gave up 1 base and V 2 bases, and 4 bases lay outside the gene matches. The CDR3 runs to 15 residues. Germline values: CDR1 SGHNT, CDR2 YYREEE (reference sequence). The CDR3 loop reads CASSLVGQVNYGYTF. The CDR3 nucleotides read TGTGCCAGCAGCTTAGTGGGACAGGTTAACTATGGCTACACCTTC.

This clone was seen once. The rearrangement links TRBV5-1 to TRBJ2-7, with D perhaps matching TRBD2 (6 bases). CDR1 is SGHRS, CDR2 YFSETQ, per germline. Trimming removed 0 bases at V and 3 bases at J, with 13 bases between. This CDR3 is built from 15 residues. The CDR3 spells CASSLEGSGRYEQYF. The CDR3 nucleotides are TGCGCCAGCAGCTTGGAAGGTAGCGGCCGCTACGAGCAGTACTTC.

The chain has TRBV11-3 and TRBJ2-2; 8 nucleotides align to TRBD2. In germline, CDR1 is SGHNT, CDR2 YENEEA. This CDR3 has 17 residues. V trimming: 4 bases; J trimming: 1 base; junction bases outside the gene matches: 8. The chain's CDR3 is CASSSYLLAENTGELFF. As DNA, the CDR3 is TGTGCCAGCAGCTCCTACCTACTAGCGGAGAACACCGGGGAGCTGTTTTTT.

This clone was found once. The chain couples TRBV5-1 to TRBJ2-3, with D perhaps matching TRBD1 (5 bases). The V end was cut by 3 bases, the J end by 4 bases, with 12 bases between. The CDR3 contains 14 residues. Germline values: CDR1 SGHRS, CDR2 YFSETQ. CDR3 region: CASSYGPRADTQYF. CDR3 DNA: TGCGCCAGCAGCTATGGTCCCAGGGCAGATACGCAGTATTTT.

This clone was observed a handful of times. Here the CDR3 reads CASSLSRNTEAFF. The CDR3 DNA is TGTGCCAGCAGCCTCTCCAGGAACACTGAAGCTTTCTTT. The rearrangement uses TRBV3-1 (or the pseudogene TRBV3-2) and TRBJ1-1, with no clear D. The V end was cut by 4 bases, the J end by 1 base, with 7 bases between. The CDR3 loop spans 13 amino acids. Germline values: CDR1 LGHDT, CDR2 YNNKEL (reference sequence).

CDR3 sequence: CASSLAREERQFF. The CDR3 coding sequence is TGTGCCAGCAGCTTAGCGCGGGAGGAGAGGCAGTTCTTC. The chain employs TRBV7-6 and TRBJ2-1, with TRBD2 identical over 8 bases. The germline CDR1 and CDR2 sequences are SGHVS and FNYEAQ. The length of the CDR3 is 13 residues. The ends lost 0 bases at V and 12 bases at J; junction bases unmatched: 4.

The V gene is TRBV7-2, the J gene TRBJ1-4, with 10 positions matching TRBD1. The germline V gene has CDR1 SGHTA and CDR2 FQGNSA. The CDR3 spans 14 residues. The trim removed 5 bases at V and 7 bases at J, leaving 4 bases unmatched. The CDR3 reads CASSPGTGVEKLFF. The CDR3 region has the DNA TGTGCCAGCAGCCCTGGGACAGGGGTTGAAAAACTGTTTTTT.

This chain links TRBV28 with TRBJ2-2; a possible D gene is TRBD2 (6 bases). Germline V gene data show CDR1 as MDHEN and CDR2 as SYDVKM. Trimming removed 1 base at V and 6 bases at J, with 18 bases between. This CDR3 is 17 amino acids long. In nucleotides, the CDR3 is TGTGCCAGCAGTTTATCCGGGGGAGTAGATAATTCCGGGGAGCTGTTTTTT. Its translation: CASSLSGGVDNSGELFF. The variable domain in full, with the rest retrieved from reference TRBV28 and TRBJ2-2, is DVKVTQSSRYLVKRTGEKVFLECVQDMDHENMFWYRQDPGLGLRLIYFSYDVKMKEKGDIPEGYSVSREKKERFSLILESASTNQTSMYLCASSLSGGVDNSGELFFGEGSRLTVL.

This clone occurred a few times. This chain connects TRBV7-2 to TRBJ1-3; D call uncertain. There are 15 residues in the CDR3. V was shortened by 4 bases and J by 2 bases, with 12 bases between the two germline ends. Germline V lookup: CDR1 SGHTA, CDR2 FQGNSA. The CDR3 coding sequence is TGTGCCAGCAGCTCAGACTCCGAAGCTGGAAACACCATATATTTT. The encoded protein is CASSSDSEAGNTIYF.

The rearrangement uses TRBV2 and TRBJ2-3; 15 bases align to TRBD2. CDR1 is SNHLY, CDR2 FYNNEI, per germline. J lost 0 bases, V lost 1 base, and 8 bases had no gene match. This CDR3 comprises 20 residues. The CDR3: CASSEVGAGLAGGSTDTQYF. CDR3 nucleotides: TGTGCCAGCAGTGAAGTAGGGGCTGGACTAGCGGGAGGGAGCACAGATACGCAGTATTTT.

The J gene is TRBJ2-4, the V gene TRBV3-1 (or the pseudogene TRBV3-2), with D possibly matching TRBD2 (5 bases). V was pared by 1 base and J by 2 bases, with 9 bases between. Germline V gives CDR1 LGHDT, CDR2 YNNKEL (reference sequence). The CDR3 extends over 15 amino acids. CDR3 sequence (DNA): TGTGCCAGCAGCCAAGGATGGAGGACCAAAAACATTCAGTACTTC. Residues: CASSQGWRTKNIQYF.

Concerning this clone: Distinct nucleotide sequences in the sample also encode this CDR3. The chain carries TRBV18 and TRBJ2-2; 7 bases are a match to TRBD2. J gave up 4 bases and V 3 bases, and 5 bases lay outside the gene matches. The CDR3 is made up of 15 amino acids. Germline CDR1 reads KGHSH; CDR2 reads LQKENI. CDR3 region: CASSPVTGGTGELFF. CDR3 DNA: TGTGCCAGCTCACCGGTAACGGGAGGCACCGGGGAGCTGTTTTTT.

The V call is TRBV28, the J call TRBJ1-2, with 7 bases identical to TRBD1. The CDR3 loop spans 16 amino acids. Per germline, CDR1 MDHEN and CDR2 SYDVKM. V was clipped by 4 bases and J by 8 bases; unmatched bases: 16. The CDR3 here is CASSSRDRALIDGYTF. The CDR3 DNA follows: TGTGCCAGCAGTTCGCGAGACAGGGCTTTAATTGACGGCTACACCTTC.